This T cell receptor (beta chain) emerged from a study of glioma-infiltrating T cells. V was cut by 6 bases and J by 1 base, with 12 bases left in between. CDR1 and CDR2 (germline): SGHTA, FQGNSA. The CDR3 extends over 14 amino acids. Overall study results and limits: Only very few CDR3 sequences appeared in both tissue and blood. Tissue-blood divergence was below expectation in non-neoplastic patients, above in gliomas.

The iRepertoire nested amplicon-rescue multiplex PCR amplified TCR alpha and beta CDR3s from RNA. One-step reverse transcription and amplification started from approximately 100-400 ng of tissue mRNA or PBMC total RNA. TCRdb re-derived calls from the multiplex PCR reads in MiXCR, one entry per CDR3 protein. The sample lists over 140,000 distinct CDR3 sequences, 35% to 50% occurring once. This clonotype has only a few counts. The antigen is undetermined. The chain carries TRBV7-2 and TRBJ2-5; D is perhaps TRBD1 or TRBD2 (5 bases each). The sample taken for sequencing was glioma tissue, nonneoplastic brain tissue, or PBMCs (not recorded which). This TCR was sampled from a human donor with low-grade glioma or glioblastoma, undergoing nonglioma brain surgery, or in good health (not recorded which). The CDR3 is CASRRGSAQETQYF. CDR3 sequence (DNA): TGTGCCAGCAGGAGGGGTTCGGCCCAAGAGACCCAGTACTTC.